Each of the 10 T cell receptor beta chains below was sequenced from the same sample in a study of immune evolution from preneoplasia to lung adenocarcinoma. Sequencing used immunoSEQ multiplex PCR; TCRdb keeps in-frame clones, though not all of them. The sample has over 11,000 clones; 75% to 90% are singletons. The sample was FFPE minimally invasive lung adenocarcinoma tissue. The receptors originated from a person aged 70 to 80 with lung adenocarcinoma.

This clone was observed a single time. The chain couples TRBV7-8 to TRBJ2-1; 8 positions agree with TRBD2. The CDR3 consists of 12 residues. Trimming removed 3 bases from V and 10 bases from J; junction bases left unmatched: 2. CDR1 is SGHVS and CDR2 is FQNEAQ in the germline V gene. CDR3 DNA: TGTGCCAGCAGCTTGATAGCGGGGGAGCAGTTCTTC. Amino acids: CASSLIAGEQFF.

V is TRBV14 and J is TRBJ2-5, with TRBD2 matching 10 bases. Trimming cost V 2 bases and J 5 bases; bases outside gene matches: 5. The CDR3 extends over 15 amino acids. Germline V gene sequence: CDR1 SGHDN, CDR2 FVKESK. CDR3 loop: CASSQILAGFETQYF. The CDR3 nucleotides read TGTGCCAGCAGCCAAATACTAGCGGGGTTTGAGACCCAGTACTTC.

A few counts support this clone. This rearrangement joins TRBV21-1 to TRBJ1-5. TRBV21-1 is marked as a pseudogene. This CDR3 comprises 15 residues. The CDR3 spells CASTPLATVNQPQHF. As DNA, the CDR3 is TGTGCCAGCACCCCACTAGCAACGGTAAATCAGCCCCAGCATTTT.

In its sample, this clone was seen once. The chain joins TRBV27 to TRBJ1-2, with 8 bases identical to TRBD1. CDR3 length equals 17 residues. Germline values: CDR1 MNHEY, CDR2 SMNVEV (reference sequence). Losses at the gene ends were 2 bases for V and 4 bases for J; bases not matched to a gene: 12. For the CDR3, the DNA is TGTGCCAGCAGTTTACGCCGGACAGGGTCCAGTATCTATGGCTACACCTTC. This sequence encodes CASSLRRTGSSIYGYTF.

This sequence joins TRBV5-6 and TRBJ1-2; 8 positions match TRBD1. Germline CDR1 reads SGHDT; CDR2 reads YYEEEE. The CDR3 is made up of 15 amino acids. V was clipped by 2 bases and J by 0 bases; unmatched bases: 3. For the CDR3, the DNA is TGTGCCAGCAGCTTTAGGACAGGGCCTAACTATGGCTACACCTTC. It yields the protein CASSFRTGPNYGYTF.

The chain is built from TRBV6-1 and TRBJ2-3; D may be TRBD2 (6 bases). CDR1 is MNHNS and CDR2 is SASEGT in the germline V gene. V lost 2 bases and J lost 0, with 15 bases in between. CDR3 size: 17 residues. The CDR3 region is CASSEMGPSESTDTQYF. In DNA form, the CDR3 reads TGTGCCAGCAGTGAAATGGGTCCTAGCGAGAGCACAGATACGCAGTATTTT.

The V and J genes are TRBV30 and TRBJ2-2; the D gene is possibly TRBD1 (6 bases). The V end lost 4 bases, the J end lost 4 bases, and 13 bases lay between the germline ends. Per the germline V gene, CDR1 is GTSNPN and CDR2 is SVGIG (reference sequence). CDR3 size: 14 residues. CDR3 protein: CAWNRVSSTGELFF. CDR3 sequence (DNA): TGTGCCTGGAACAGGGTTTCTAGCACCGGGGAGCTGTTTTTT. The whole variable domain, remainder taken from reference TRBV30 and TRBJ2-2, is SQTIHQWPATLVQPVGSPLSLECTVEGTSNPNLYWYRQAAGRGLQLLFYSVGIGQISSEVPQNLSASRPQDRQFILSSKKLLLSDSGFYLCAWNRVSSTGELFFGEGSRLTVL.

This clone was counted a single time. V and J are TRBV21-1 and TRBJ2-7; whether TRBD1, the table's D call, matches the DNA was not checked. TRBV21-1 is listed as a pseudogene. This CDR3 is 15 amino acids long. The CDR3 here is CASSKEVAGPYEQYF. The CDR3 DNA is TGTGCCAGCAGCAAAGAAGTGGCAGGGCCCTACGAGCAGTACTTC.

CDR3 bases: TGCGCCAGCAGCCAGACAGGGTCTGGAAACACCATATATTTT. Translation: CASSQTGSGNTIYF. The chain links TRBV4-1 to TRBJ1-3; 7 bases fit TRBD1. Looked up from germline, CDR1 is MGHRA and CDR2 is YSYEKL. The CDR3 has 14 residues. V gave up 3 bases and J gave up 1 base; unmatched junction bases: 0.

This chain connects TRBV30 to TRBJ1-2; 7 positions agree with TRBD1. Germline V lookup: CDR1 GTSNPN, CDR2 SVGIG (reference sequence). V was clipped by 3 bases and J by 7 bases; unmatched bases: 11. The CDR3 sequence is 14 residues long. The CDR3 DNA sequence: TGTGCCTGGAGATTGGCAGGGGGAGGCTCTGGCTACACCTTC. Its translation is CAWRLAGGGSGYTF.